This section outlines one TCR beta chain sequence together with its context. The antigen is unknown. TCRdb analysed the reads with MiXCR anew, one entry per CDR3 protein. Counted here are 450,000 to 600,000 distinct CDR3 sequences, 42% occurring once; the ten biggest clones make up about 45%. This entry is derived from a study of T cell repertoires in cytomegalovirus infection. Study at large: Based on public TCR beta signatures, there were indications of CMV infection and of a matching HLA type. Findings of the study overall: The response measured ex vivo was dominated by TCR beta clonotypes (HLA-C-restricted and CMV-specific).

The germline V gene has CDR1 MNHNY and CDR2 SVGAGI (reference sequence). Trimming shortened V by 7 bases and J by 4 bases, and 11 bases separated the two germline ends. The CDR3 is 13 amino acids. Sequenced material: cultured PBMCs, taken from culture after CMV antigen stimulation. The V and J genes are TRBV6-6 and TRBJ2-1; D is unresolved. The TCR was taken from a human donor in good health (CMV status not recorded). Some clones in this sample may be carry-over from other donors' samples. The CDR3 bases are TGTGCCAGCACCCTGTCTTATTACAATGAGCAGTTCTTC. Amino acid sequence: CASTLSYYNEQFF.